The text below deals with one T cell receptor (beta chain). Its antigen is not known. The assay was immunoSEQ multiplex PCR, and TCRdb's table has in-frame clones only and misses some. The table records more than 150,000 clones, just over 90% of them present only once. This sample was included in a study of T cell responses to AZD1222 COVID-19 vaccine. Study-wide points: Without day 14 samples, only post-peak T cell repertoires were studied.

This clonotype was sampled from an adult who received the AZD1222 COVID-19 vaccine. The specimen comprised peripheral blood, sampled 28 days after the second AZD1222 dose.

CDR3: CASSLLAGLVTGELFF. As DNA, the CDR3 is TGTGCCAGCAGTTTGTTGGCAGGGCTGGTCACCGGGGAGCTGTTTTTT. The gene calls are TRBV27 and TRBJ2-2; the D gene is possibly TRBD1 (5 bases). The ends were cut back, 3 bases at V and 4 bases at J, with 15 bases in the middle. Germline-derived CDR1 and CDR2 are MNHEY and SMNVEV (reference sequence). The CDR3 consists of 16 residues.